A selection of T cell receptor beta chains follows, all from one sample in a study of T-cell reconstitution after alpha-beta-depleted transplantation in children. In TCRdb, the PCR reads were re-called with MiXCR into one record per CDR3 protein. The sample consists of about 690,000 distinct CDR3 sequences, approximately 15% of them appearing once. The specimen was PBMCs from the stem cell graft donor, collected from the stem cell graft. The receptors come from a human donor who donated a stem cell graft to a child with acute myeloid leukemia. Both conserved end residues are part of each CDR3. D genes are given only for firm matches. Some rows have no size entry. The others give once, few or many, or a class for an expanded clone.

j_gene,abundance,d_gene,v_gene,CDR3aa,CDR3nt
TRBJ2-1,.,TRBD1,TRBV7-9,CASSSTGRNEQFF,TGTGCCAGCAGCTCGACAGGGCGAAATGAGCAGTTCTTC
TRBJ2-1,many,.,TRBV20-1,CSAKPGARDEQFF,TGCAGTGCTAAGCCGGGGGCGCGTGATGAGCAGTTCTTC
TRBJ2-6,.,TRBD1,TRBV12-3/TRBV12-4,CASRSYRGPPGANVLTF,TGTGCCAGCAGGAGTTACAGGGGGCCCCCTGGGGCCAACGTCCTGACTTTC
TRBJ1-6,.,.,TRBV27,CASSLFRGEGNSPLHF,TGTGCCAGCAGTTTATTCCGGGGGGAGGGTAATTCACCCCTCCACTTT
TRBJ1-1,many,.,TRBV7-6,CASSLGGVNTEAFF,TGTGCCAGCAGCTTGGGGGGGGTGAACACTGAAGCTTTCTTT
TRBJ1-1,.,.,TRBV7-9,CASSLARGVTEAFF,TGTGCCAGCAGCTTAGCGAGGGGCGTCACTGAAGCTTTCTTT
TRBJ1-6,many,.,TRBV29-1,CRFKYNSPLHF,TGCAGGTTTAAGTATAATTCACCCCTCCACTTT
TRBJ1-1,.,TRBD1,TRBV29-1,CSVGGGRYTEAFF,TGCAGCGTTGGAGGGGGCAGGTACACTGAAGCTTTCTTT
TRBJ2-7,few,.,TRBV7-9,CASTQGGGEQYF,TGTGCCAGCACCCAGGGGGGCGGCGAGCAGTACTTC
TRBJ1-1,few,.,TRBV12-3/TRBV12-4,CASFYLGGTEAFF,TGTGCCAGCTTCTACTTGGGGGGAACAGAAGCTTTCTTT
TRBJ2-2,.,.,TRBV4-3,CASSQPSGTGVLFF,TGCGCCAGCAGCCAGCCCAGTGGAACCGGGGTGCTGTTTTTT
TRBJ2-2,few,TRBD1,TRBV6-5,CASSWDRDRGTGELFF,TGTGCCAGCAGTTGGGACCGGGACAGGGGCACCGGGGAGCTGTTTTTT
TRBJ2-5,many,TRBD1,TRBV7-2,CASSQDRAETQYF,TGTGCCAGCAGTCAGGACAGGGCGGAGACCCAGTACTTC
TRBJ2-4,few,.,TRBV20-1,CSVQSGTAKNIQYF,TGCAGTGTTCAATCCGGGACAGCCAAAAACATTCAGTACTTC
TRBJ2-1,few,.,TRBV12-3/TRBV12-4,CAWGGPGEQFF,TGTGCCTGGGGGGGCCCGGGTGAGCAGTTCTTC
TRBJ1-1,few,.,TRBV12-3/TRBV12-4,CASSLALGVSMNTEAFF,TGTGCCAGCAGTTTAGCTCTCGGGGTGTCGATGAACACTGAAGCTTTCTTT
TRBJ2-3,.,.,TRBV10-2,CASSESTRLDTDTQYF,TGCGCCAGCAGTGAGTCGACTCGTCTAGACACAGATACGCAGTATTTT
TRBJ1-2,few,TRBD1,TRBV2,CASSRGGSYGYTF,TGTGCCAGCAGTCGAGGGGGCAGCTATGGCTACACCTTC
TRBJ2-1,many,.,TRBV29-1,CSGVSVPMSGNEQFF,TGCAGCGGGGTTTCGGTTCCAATGTCTGGCAATGAGCAGTTCTTC
TRBJ1-1,many,.,TRBV29-1,CSVESLRGTEAFF,TGCAGCGTTGAGTCGCTTCGTGGCACTGAAGCTTTCTTT
TRBJ2-5,.,.,TRBV6-1,CAKTRGRWRQETQYF,TGTGCCAAAACCAGGGGTCGTTGGCGCCAAGAGACCCAGTACTTC
TRBJ2-7,.,.,TRBV4-1,CASSQVPFPGLGSMGYEQYF,TGCGCCAGCAGCCAAGTTCCTTTCCCGGGACTCGGTAGTATGGGATACGAGCAGTACTTC
TRBJ2-7,many,.,TRBV29-1,CSVEGDLSGDGYEQYF,TGCAGCGTTGAAGGCGATCTATCAGGGGACGGCTACGAGCAGTACTTC
TRBJ2-3,few,.,TRBV9,CASSAQATGTDTQYF,TGTGCCAGCAGCGCCCAAGCTACCGGCACAGATACGCAGTATTTT
TRBJ2-1,.,TRBD1,TRBV9,CASSVAGDRGYNEQFF,TGTGCCAGCAGCGTAGCCGGGGACAGGGGATACAATGAGCAGTTCTTC
TRBJ1-1,.,.,TRBV12-5,CASGPPLWNTEAFF,TGTGCTAGTGGTCCCCCCCTCTGGAACACTGAAGCTTTCTTT
TRBJ1-5,many,.,TRBV7-2,CASSSGSQPQHF,TGTGCCAGCAGCTCAGGGTCTCAGCCCCAGCATTTT
TRBJ2-1,few,.,TRBV25-1,CASSEGRQNEQFF,TGTGCCAGCAGTGAGGGTAGGCAGAATGAGCAGTTCTTC
TRBJ1-3,.,.,TRBV5-5,CASSRLGGLPGNTIYF,TGTGCCAGCAGCCGGCTGGGAGGGCTTCCTGGAAACACCATATATTTT
TRBJ2-1,.,TRBD2,TRBV4-3,CASSHTAGGTEQFF,TGCGCCAGCAGCCATACAGCGGGGGGGACTGAGCAGTTCTTC
TRBJ2-4,many,TRBD2,TRBV7-2,CASSLTSGGINIQYF,TGTGCCAGCAGCTTGACTAGCGGGGGTATCAACATTCAGTACTTC
TRBJ1-1,.,TRBD1,TRBV27,CASIRKGDRVNTEAFF,TGTGCCAGCATTCGTAAGGGGGACAGGGTAAACACTGAAGCTTTCTTT
TRBJ2-3,.,TRBD1,TRBV6-2/TRBV6-3,CASSYGQGAGTDTQYF,TGTGCCAGCAGTTACGGGCAGGGGGCAGGCACAGATACGCAGTATTTT
TRBJ2-1,many,.,TRBV20-1,CSALPGVNEQFF,TGCAGTGCCCTCCCAGGGGTCAATGAGCAGTTCTTC
TRBJ2-6,.,.,TRBV3-1,CASSPDRSSSSGANVLTF,TGTGCCAGCAGCCCAGACAGGTCCTCCTCTTCTGGGGCCAACGTCCTGACTTTC
TRBJ1-2,.,.,TRBV9,CASSGFPSPGHGGSYGYTF,TGTGCCAGCAGCGGTTTTCCGAGCCCGGGACACGGCGGATCCTATGGCTACACCTTC
TRBJ2-3,.,.,TRBV10-3,CAISRAPSTDTQYF,TGTGCCATCAGCCGGGCCCCAAGCACAGATACGCAGTATTTT
TRBJ1-4,many,TRBD1,TRBV29-1,CSVAGGLGEKLFF,TGCAGCGTCGCAGGGGGCCTGGGCGAAAAACTGTTTTTT
TRBJ2-3,many,.,TRBV6-6,CASSYSLTDTQYF,TGTGCCAGCAGTTACAGTCTGACAGATACGCAGTATTTT
TRBJ1-1,.,TRBD1,TRBV5-1,CASSPGQGARNTEAFF,TGCGCCAGCAGCCCCGGACAGGGGGCGCGGAACACTGAAGCTTTCTTT
TRBJ2-3,.,TRBD2,TRBV20-1,CSARALVAGGSDTQYF,TGCAGTGCTAGGGCCTTGGTAGCGGGGGGGTCAGATACGCAGTATTTT
TRBJ1-6,many,TRBD1,TRBV9,CASSSRDSYNSPLHF,TGTGCCAGCAGCTCCCGGGACAGCTATAATTCACCCCTCCACTTT
TRBJ1-5,many,TRBD1,TRBV27,CASSSPSRGNQPQHF,TGTGCCAGCAGTTCCCCCAGCAGGGGGAATCAGCCCCAGCATTTT
TRBJ2-5,.,.,TRBV20-1,CSAPPDDAGALGEETQYF,TGCAGTGCTCCCCCCGACGATGCGGGGGCTCTAGGGGAGGAGACCCAGTACTTC
TRBJ2-7,few,.,TRBV7-2,CASSLELAVEQYF,TGTGCCAGCAGCTTAGAATTAGCGGTCGAGCAGTACTTC
TRBJ2-2,.,.,TRBV30,CAWNRVGELFF,TGTGCCTGGAATAGGGTCGGGGAGCTGTTTTTT
TRBJ2-4,.,.,TRBV12-3/TRBV12-4,CASSLGGRGVHLAKNIQYF,TGTGCCAGCAGTTTAGGGGGCAGGGGCGTACATCTAGCCAAAAACATTCAGTACTTC
TRBJ1-2,many,.,TRBV5-4,CASAGDYGYTF,TGTGCCAGTGCAGGGGACTATGGCTACACCTTC
TRBJ2-2,.,TRBD2,TRBV5-4,CASSSRTSGSTGELFF,TGTGCCAGCAGCTCCCGGACTAGCGGCTCGACCGGGGAGCTGTTTTTT
TRBJ2-1,few,TRBD2,TRBV5-6,CASSPGLAGGPTYNEQFF,TGTGCCAGCAGCCCCGGACTAGCGGGGGGTCCGACCTACAATGAGCAGTTCTTC
TRBJ1-5,many,.,TRBV6-2/TRBV6-3,CASREANQPQHF,TGTGCCAGCAGGGAGGCCAATCAGCCCCAGCATTTT
TRBJ1-1,many,.,TRBV12-3/TRBV12-4,CASNPVRGPEAFF,TGTGCCAGCAATCCAGTCAGGGGACCTGAAGCTTTCTTT
TRBJ2-7,many,.,TRBV20-1,CSAREGGVLYEQYF,TGCAGTGCTAGAGAAGGAGGGGTTTTGTACGAGCAGTACTTC
TRBJ1-1,once,.,TRBV5-1,CASSRSQGLNTEAFF,TGCGCCAGCAGCCGCTCCCAGGGGCTGAACACTGAAGCTTTCTTT
TRBJ2-5,.,.,TRBV20-1,CSARELLGGRQETQYF,TGCAGTGCTAGAGAATTATTAGGGGGGCGACAAGAGACCCAGTACTTC
TRBJ2-5,many,TRBD2,TRBV7-2,CASSFFGTRQETQYF,TGTGCCAGCAGCTTCTTCGGGACTAGACAAGAGACCCAGTACTTC
TRBJ2-3,.,.,TRBV6-1,CASTPGTYRTDTQYF,TGTGCCAGCACCCCGGGAACCTACCGCACAGATACGCAGTATTTT
TRBJ1-4,.,.,TRBV6-5,CASSYSPRGAGEKLFF,TGTGCCAGCAGTTACTCCCCGAGAGGGGCAGGTGAAAAACTGTTTTTT
TRBJ2-3,few,.,TRBV7-6,CASSSVPGDTQYF,TGTGCCAGCAGCTCCGTACCCGGGGATACGCAGTATTTT